The T cell receptor (beta chain) under discussion was sequenced for a study of blood T cell repertoires in COVID-19 (dated by TCRdb to the early 2020s). Study-level background: Samples covering the acute and convalescent phases of COVID-19 were provided by collaborators in the United States, Italy and Spain. Where available, HLA class I and class II types were obtained from metadata supplied by the sample provider rather than from assay-based typing. The dataset comprised deeply sampled blood TCRbeta repertoires from subjects exposed to, actively infected with, or recovered from COVID-19. The repertoires were released in a freely available public database intended as a resource for research on the immune response to SARS-CoV-2. Nearly every sample came with metadata listing a de-identified subject ID, COVID-19 status, age in years and sex. The prospective study material was composed of cDNA or gDNA derived from T cells, B-cell-depleted T cells, or PBMCs. The samples were drawn from two sources: the first 160 participants of the ongoing ImmuneRACE study, and over 950 subjects contributed by 6 global collaborators. Summary of the overall study and its limitations: The quantity of clinical and demographic metadata differed by source and by participant and was supplied without curation.

One collaborating source in Seattle enrolled patients while the patients were actively infected and followed the patients over time throughout the course of disease. The collaborating institutions used their own protocols to collect whole blood in K2EDTA tubes. For TCRbeta analysis, collaborators shipped samples in one of three forms: frozen whole blood, isolated PBMCs, or DNA extracted from either of those sample types. The immunoSEQ Assay, a bias-controlled multiplex PCR, was used to amplify TCRbeta CDR3 regions from genomic DNA. As for the authors' bioinformatics: Within the assay, amplification of reference gene primers was used to estimate how many nucleated cells each sample contained. To quantify the absolute abundance of each unique TCRbeta CDR3 rearrangement, sequence reads were collapsed and filtered. For each sample, productive Simpson clonality was calculated as the square root of Simpson's diversity index across productive rearrangements. TCRdb took over this immuneACCESS table, retaining in-frame rearrangements with V and J assigned. Such tables are incomplete; in checked studies, under half of the missing clones stem from an unresolved V gene, and the remainder is unexplained. From that table come the V and J calls and clone size; the DNA was used to work out D and trimming. This sample lists 150,000 to 200,000 clones; around 80% were detected once. The top ten hold roughly 12% of the sample.

This clone occurred once. Its cognate antigen has yet to be identified. Per-base quality was not reported, and no clone a single base away is much larger than it. This clonotype was obtained from a woman older than 75 with COVID-19, enrolled during active disease. Sequencing was carried out using peripheral blood.

CDR3 protein: CATSDGGAMNTEAFF. At the DNA level, the sequence is TGTGCCACCAGTGACGGTGGGGCGATGAACACTGAAGCTTTCTTT. The V gene is TRBV24-1 and the J gene is TRBJ1-1; matching of 5 bases hints at TRBD1 as the D gene. Looking up the germline V gene yields CDR1 KGHDR and CDR2 SFDVKD. From the cysteine up to the phenylalanine, the CDR3 has a length of 15 residues. The entry retains the CDR3 DNA only, 45 bases that are in frame from base 1. Deletion took 4 bases off V and 0 bases off J, with a span of 11 bases between the germline ends.